The 25 T cell receptor beta chains below come from one sample, sequenced in a study of CD8 T cells in Susac syndrome. A quantity of about 0.5 to 1 ug RNA underwent reverse transcription using random hexamers. TCRdb re-derived calls from the immunoSEQ multiplex PCR reads in MiXCR, one entry per CDR3 protein. The sample lists approximately 120,000 distinct CDR3 sequences; around 97% were seen once. The sequenced material came from CD4+ T cells from PBMCs. These receptors were obtained from a human donor in good health.

The genes are TRBV6-1 and TRBJ2-3; D may correspond to TRBD1 or TRBD2 (5 bases each). This CDR3 is built from 16 residues. Trimming stripped 6 bases from V and 2 bases from J, with 18 bases between. In germline, CDR1 is MNHNS, CDR2 SASEGT. CDR3 protein: CASRSTPGRVTDTQYF. The CDR3, as DNA: TGTGCCAGCAGAAGCACACCGGGACGAGTCACAGATACGCAGTATTTT.

The chain employs TRBV28 and TRBJ1-5, with no clear D. Between the trimmed V and J ends, which lost 4 bases and 2 bases, there was a span of 12 bases. Germline assignment: CDR1 MDHEN and CDR2 SYDVKM. There are 15 residues in the CDR3. CDR3 DNA: TGTGCCAGCAGTTCACCACCAGCTCGCAATCAGCCCCAGCATTTT. Its translation is CASSSPPARNQPQHF.

This chain connects TRBV5-6 to TRBJ1-6, with D unclear. The V end lost 1 base, the J end lost 8 bases, and 10 bases lay between the germline ends. The CDR3 has 14 residues. Germline-derived CDR1 and CDR2 are SGHDT and YYEEEE. The CDR3 nucleotides read TGTGCCAGCAGCTTGTATCCTGGGGATTCACCCCTCCACTTT. As protein: CASSLYPGDSPLHF. The full variable domain, rest sourced from reference TRBV5-6 and TRBJ1-6, is DAGVTQSPTHLIKTRGQQVTLRCSPKSGHDTVSWYQQALGQGPQFIFQYYEEEERQRGNFPDRFSGHQFPNYSSELNVNALLLGDSALYLCASSLYPGDSPLHFGNGTRLTVT.

The table lists this clonotype with a count of one. The V call is TRBV28, the J call TRBJ2-7, with D possibly called TRBD1 or TRBD2 (5 bases each). Trimming stripped 0 bases from V and 2 bases from J, with 11 bases between. In germline, CDR1 is MDHEN, CDR2 SYDVKM. The length of the CDR3 is 15 residues. The CDR3 loop reads CASSLWWDRTYEQYF. CDR3 sequence (DNA): TGTGCCAGCAGTTTATGGTGGGACCGAACCTACGAGCAGTACTTC.

This rearrangement joins TRBV4-2 to TRBJ2-2, with a tentative D call TRBD2 (5 bases). Trimming took off 1 base at V and 4 bases at J, with 10 bases between the two ends. CDR3 length equals 15 residues. Germline V gene data show CDR1 as LGHNA and CDR2 as YNFKEQ. The CDR3 nucleotides read TGTGCCAGCAGCCAAGGGTCCGGAGGCACCGGGGAGCTGTTTTTT. Translating it yields CASSQGSGGTGELFF.

The chain links TRBV5-1 to TRBJ2-7; TRBD1 or TRBD2 may be the D gene (5 bases each). The CDR3 loop spans 18 amino acids. Trimming shortened V by 3 bases and J by 4 bases, and 26 bases separated the two germline ends. CDR1 SGHRS and CDR2 YFSETQ come from the germline V gene. For the CDR3, the DNA is TGCGCCAGCAGCTCAACGGGCATGAGGACCAGGGAGAAGTACGAGCAGTACTTC. It translates to CASSSTGMRTREKYEQYF.

The chain has TRBV29-1 and TRBJ2-7; the D is unclear. The V end lost 4 bases, the J end lost 3 bases, and 4 bases lay between the germline ends. The CDR3 spans 10 residues. Germline V gene lookup returns CDR1 SQVTM and CDR2 ANQGSEA. This CDR3 is CSVGVYEQYF. CDR3 coding DNA: TGCAGCGTTGGAGTCTACGAGCAGTACTTC.

The J gene is TRBJ1-1, the V gene TRBV4-1; D perhaps matches TRBD1 (6 bases). The ends were cut back, 2 bases at V and 3 bases at J, with 16 bases in the middle. Germline-derived CDR1 and CDR2 are MGHRA and YSYEKL. The CDR3 is 16 amino acids. CDR3 amino acids: CASSQFMSGVYTEAFF. The CDR3, as DNA: TGCGCCAGCAGCCAATTCATGTCAGGGGTGTACACTGAAGCTTTCTTT.

CDR3 amino acids: CASSARSTDTQYF. The CDR3 coding sequence is TGTGCCAGCTCTGCCCGCAGCACAGATACGCAGTATTTT. The chain is built from TRBV18 and TRBJ2-3; D uncertain. Per the germline V gene, CDR1 is KGHSH and CDR2 is LQKENI. This CDR3 contains 13 residues. V lost 6 bases and J 0 bases, leaving 7 bases between the germline ends.

This rearrangement joins TRBV28 to TRBJ1-2; D gene uncertain. Trimming stripped 11 bases from V and 1 base from J, with 14 bases between. CDR3 length equals 13 residues. Germline CDR1 MDHEN, CDR2 SYDVKM. CDR3 sequence: CALSANLNYGYTF. CDR3 DNA sequence: TGTGCCCTGAGTGCTAACCTTAACTATGGCTACACCTTC.

This rearrangement joins TRBV20-1 to TRBJ1-1, with D perhaps TRBD1 (6 bases). Trimming took off 1 base at V and 5 bases at J, with 11 bases between the two ends. Looked up from germline, CDR1 is DFQATT and CDR2 is SNEGSKA (reference sequence). The CDR3 length is 13 residues. CDR3 DNA: TGCAGTGCTAGAGCAGGGGCCGGGACTGAAGCTTTCTTT. Its protein product is CSARAGAGTEAFF.

The CDR3 DNA sequence: TGTGCCAGCAGCCAAAGTCCCGGGCCGCTGTTTTTT. Protein sequence: CASSQSPGPLFF. The chain uses TRBV3-1 and TRBJ2-2; D is ambiguous. The CDR3 runs 12 residues. V was shortened by 2 bases and J by 13 bases, with 11 bases between the two germline ends. The germline V gene encodes CDR1 LGHDT and CDR2 YNNKEL (reference sequence).

V usage is TRBV20-1 and J usage is TRBJ1-4; D perhaps matches TRBD1 (6 bases). Trimming cost V 5 bases and J 3 bases, with 10 bases left between them. Germline CDR1 and CDR2: DFQATT and SNEGSKA (reference sequence). The CDR3 runs to 13 residues. Here the CDR3 reads CSALGQSNEKLFF. In DNA, the CDR3 is TGCAGTGCTCTAGGACAGTCTAATGAAAAACTGTTTTTT.

CDR3 in DNA: TGCGCCAGCAGCTTGCCAGGTCCTAACTATGGCTACACCTTC. Residues: CASSLPGPNYGYTF. The V and J genes are TRBV5-1 and TRBJ1-2; D is ambiguous. CDR1 and CDR2 from the germline V gene are SGHRS and YFSETQ. Trimming removed 1 base from V and 0 bases from J, with 7 bases in between. The CDR3 covers 14 residues.

The chain has TRBV5-1 and TRBJ2-2; possibly TRBD1 for D (5 bases). Germline CDR1 reads SGHRS; CDR2 reads YFSETQ. The CDR3 length is 17 residues. The V end lost 3 bases, the J end lost 2 bases, and 17 bases lay between the germline ends. The CDR3 DNA reads TGCGCCAGCAGCTCAACGACAGCGCAACCCAACACCGGGGAGCTGTTTTTT. Its protein is CASSSTTAQPNTGELFF.

J is TRBJ2-2 and V is TRBV24-1, with 7 nucleotides matching TRBD1. The CDR3 runs 17 residues. Trimming cost V 2 bases and J 4 bases; bases outside gene matches: 9. In germline, CDR1 is KGHDR, CDR2 SFDVKD. This chain's CDR3 is CATSDYRGQFLTGELFF. The CDR3 coding sequence is TGTGCCACCAGTGATTACCGGGGACAGTTTCTCACCGGGGAGCTGTTTTTT.

The chain links TRBV6-5 to TRBJ2-5; possible D gene TRBD1, 5 bases. This CDR3 comprises 14 residues. V dropped 6 bases and J dropped 5 bases, with 16 bases sitting between them. The germline CDR1 and CDR2 sequences are MNHEY and SVGAGI. The CDR3 DNA sequence: TGTGCCAGCAGCCTCGGACACTCGACGGAGACCCAGTACTTC. As protein: CASSLGHSTETQYF.

The chain is built from TRBV5-4 and TRBJ1-2, with D perhaps TRBD1 (5 bases). The V gene's germline CDR1 is SGHNT and CDR2 YYREEE (reference sequence). The CDR3 extends over 14 amino acids. Trimming removed 4 bases at V and 2 bases at J, with 12 bases between. The CDR3 nucleotides read TGTGCCAGCAGCACCGAGACAGCAAACTATGGCTACACCTTC. This sequence encodes CASSTETANYGYTF.

About this clonotype: Germline and junction disagree at one end, which may indicate a read error. The V call is TRBV20-1, the J call TRBJ2-5; D remains unclear. Germline V lookup: CDR1 DFQATT, CDR2 SNEGSKA (reference sequence). CDR3 length: 13 amino acids. CDR3 DNA sequence: TGCAGTGCTAGAATCCAACACCACGAGACCCAGTACTTC. It codes for CSARIQHHETQYF.

The gene calls are TRBV6-5 and TRBJ1-2; D is ambiguous. The CDR3 is 13 amino acids. V was cut by 6 bases and J by 0 bases, with 8 bases left in between. Germline loops: CDR1 MNHEY, CDR2 SVGAGI. DNA for the CDR3: TGTGCCAGCAGGACTCCAGCTAACTATGGCTACACCTTC. Translation gives CASRTPANYGYTF.

This rearrangement joins TRBV2 to TRBJ2-3, with TRBD2 matching over 7 bases. The CDR3 length is 17 residues. Germline V gene data show CDR1 as SNHLY and CDR2 as FYNNEI. Trimming took 6 bases from V and 1 from J; bases not matched to a gene: 13. The CDR3 loop reads CASSFGLGELGTDTQYF. DNA of the CDR3: TGTGCCAGCAGCTTTGGACTAGGTGAATTGGGCACAGATACGCAGTATTTT.

V gene TRBV20-1 combines with J gene TRBJ1-6, with D possibly TRBD1 on 6 matching bases. Looked up from germline, CDR1 is DFQATT and CDR2 is SNEGSKA (reference sequence). This CDR3 comprises 16 residues. Trimming stripped 4 bases from V and 6 bases from J, with 19 bases between. CDR3 loop: CSANKQGGGRNSPLHF. The CDR3 DNA follows: TGCAGTGCTAATAAACAGGGTGGGGGTCGTAATTCACCCCTCCACTTT.

The V and J genes are TRBV12-3 or TRBV12-4 and TRBJ2-1; 7 bases agree with TRBD2. The CDR3 extends over 18 amino acids. J was trimmed by 8 bases and V by 0 bases; bases with no gene match: 16. The CDR3: CASSLAPLTRGSWHEQFF. CDR3 sequence (DNA): TGTGCCAGCAGTTTAGCACCTCTTACTCGCGGGAGTTGGCATGAGCAGTTCTTC.

V is TRBV5-6 and J is TRBJ1-2; 9 bases match TRBD1. After removal of 0 bases from V and 10 bases from J, the junction contained 7 bases not matched to a gene. Germline V gene sequence: CDR1 SGHDT, CDR2 YYEEEE. The CDR3 sequence is 14 residues long. CDR3 sequence (DNA): TGTGCCAGCAGCTTGGCATCGGGACAGGGAGTCTACACCTTC. As protein: CASSLASGQGVYTF.

V is TRBV27 and J is TRBJ1-5, with TRBD1 matching over 10 bases. CDR3 length: 16 residues. Germline CDR1 reads MNHEY; CDR2 reads SMNVEV (reference sequence). The junction had 6 bases not matched to a gene; V was cut back by 5 bases and J by 2 bases. CDR3 DNA sequence: TGTGCCAGCAGTCCGGGGACAGGGGTAGGCAATCAGCCCCAGCATTTT. This translates into CASSPGTGVGNQPQHF.